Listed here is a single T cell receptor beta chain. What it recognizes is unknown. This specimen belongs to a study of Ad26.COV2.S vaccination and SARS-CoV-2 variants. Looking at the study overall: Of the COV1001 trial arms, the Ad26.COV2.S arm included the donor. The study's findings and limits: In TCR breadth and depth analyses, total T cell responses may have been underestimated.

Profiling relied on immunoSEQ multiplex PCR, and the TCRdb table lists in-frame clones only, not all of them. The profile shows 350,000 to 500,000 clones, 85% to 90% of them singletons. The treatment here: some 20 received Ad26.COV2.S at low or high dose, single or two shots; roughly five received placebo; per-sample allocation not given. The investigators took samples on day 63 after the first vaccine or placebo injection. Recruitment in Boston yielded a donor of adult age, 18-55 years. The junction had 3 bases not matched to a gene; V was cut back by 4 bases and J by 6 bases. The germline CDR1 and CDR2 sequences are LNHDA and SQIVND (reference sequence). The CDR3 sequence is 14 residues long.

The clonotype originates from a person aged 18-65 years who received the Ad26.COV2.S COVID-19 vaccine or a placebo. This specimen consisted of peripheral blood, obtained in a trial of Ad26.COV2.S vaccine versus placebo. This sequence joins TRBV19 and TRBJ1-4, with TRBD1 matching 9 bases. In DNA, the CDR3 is TGTGCCAGTAGTAGGAGGACAGGGGATGAAAAACTGTTTTTT. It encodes CASSRRTGDEKLFF. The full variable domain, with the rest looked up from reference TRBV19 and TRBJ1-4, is DGGITQSPKYLFRKEGQNVTLSCEQNLNHDAMYWYRQDPGQGLRLIYYSQIVNDFQKGDIAEGYSVSREKKESFPLTVTSAQKNPTAFYLCASSRRTGDEKLFFGSGTQLSVL.